Each of the 28 T cell receptor beta chains below was sequenced from the same sample in a study of CD8 T cells in ankylosing spondylitis. Their recognized antigens are unknown. TCRdb recomputed calls from the 5' RACE reads with MiXCR, one row per CDR3 protein. The sample consists of 100,000 or so distinct CDR3 sequences, approximately 9.6% of them appearing once. Study outcomes and limitations: A motif in TCR beta, a set of roughly 8 highly homologous variants, appeared characteristic of ankylosing spondylitis blood.

The sequencing input was blood, either unsorted or a sorted T cell fraction (not recorded which). The receptor set was obtained from a male donor with ankylosing spondylitis.

In this sample, this clonotype turned up many times. The chain uses TRBV5-1 and TRBJ2-2; D not certain. Looked up from germline, CDR1 is SGHRS and CDR2 is YFSETQ. V lost 2 bases, J lost 7 bases, and 21 bases lay in between. This CDR3 has 17 residues. The CDR3, as DNA: TGCGCCAGCAGCTTAATCGGGCCTAGAACCATAATCGGGGAGCTGTTTTTT. Translation: CASSLIGPRTIIGELFF. The variable domain in full, completed from reference TRBV5-1 and TRBJ2-2, reads KAGVTQTPRYLIKTRGQQVTLSCSPISGHRSVSWYQQTPGQGLQFLFEYFSETQRNKGNFPGRFSGRQFSNSRSEMNVSTLELGDSALYLCASSLIGPRTIIGELFFGEGSRLTVL.

This clonotype was counted between two and nine times. The chain is built from TRBV6-1 and TRBJ2-2, with TRBD2 matching over 11 bases. The CDR3 extends over 17 amino acids. Trimming took 7 bases from V and 0 from J; bases not matched to a gene: 7. CDR1 and CDR2 from the germline V gene are MNHNS and SASEGT. The CDR3 spells CASTSTSGGSNTGELFF. The DNA for the CDR3 is TGTGCCAGCACCAGCACTAGCGGGGGTTCGAACACCGGGGAGCTGTTTTTT.

This clonotype was detected only a few times. This rearrangement joins TRBV7-8 to TRBJ2-7, with a possible D match to TRBD2 (6 bases). This CDR3 comprises 16 residues. V shed 1 base and J shed 0 bases, with 13 bases lying between them. Germline V gene sequence: CDR1 SGHVS, CDR2 FQNEAQ. CDR3 sequence reads: CASSLGVSGSSYEQYV. CDR3 bases: TGTGCCAGCAGCTTAGGGGTTAGCGGAAGCTCCTACGAGCAGTACGTC.

CDR3 in DNA: TGCAGCGTTGATGGGACAGGGGGCGCCGGGTATGGCTACACCTTC. Translation: CSVDGTGGAGYGYTF. The chain links TRBV29-1 to TRBJ1-2, with 12 bases aligning to TRBD1. The germline gives CDR1 SQVTM, CDR2 ANQGSEA. Trimming cost V 3 bases and J 5 bases; bases outside gene matches: 7. This CDR3 has 15 residues.

The sample holds many counts of this clonotype. The chain has TRBV12-3 or TRBV12-4 and TRBJ1-5, with D unresolved. CDR3 length: 12 residues. Trimming pared 1 base from V and 5 bases from J, leaving 3 bases between. CDR3 loop: CASSLGYQPQHF. The CDR3 nucleotides are TGTGCCAGCAGTTTAGGGTATCAGCCCCAGCATTTT.

This clonotype was observed a handful of times. The V gene is TRBV20-1, the J gene TRBJ1-2; a weak D match, TRBD1 (5 bases). This CDR3 contains 13 residues. Germline lookup yields CDR1 DFQATT and CDR2 SNEGSKA (reference sequence). The V and J ends lost 5 bases and 4 bases respectively, with 14 bases between them. CDR3 in amino acids: CSALTGNPYGYTF. CDR3 nucleotides: TGCAGTGCTCTTACAGGAAACCCCTATGGCTACACCTTC.

This clonotype came up a few times. This chain connects TRBV18 to TRBJ1-5, with D perhaps TRBD1 (5 bases). This CDR3 contains 15 residues. The germline CDR1 and CDR2 sequences are KGHSH and LQKENI. Trimming left V 3 bases short and J 5 bases short, with 14 bases between. The CDR3 protein is CASSPGEASYQPQHF. CDR3 nucleotides: TGTGCCAGCTCACCGGGGGAGGCCAGCTATCAGCCCCAGCATTTT.

The table lists this clonotype with many counts. This chain uses TRBV7-9 with TRBJ2-7, with 7 bases lining up with TRBD1. Germline V CDR1 and CDR2: SEHNR, FQNEAQ (reference sequence). This CDR3 has 13 residues. Trimming cost V 5 bases and J 5 bases; bases outside gene matches: 6. The CDR3 DNA sequence: TGTGCCAGCAGCCTAGGGGGCCCCGACGAGCAGTACTTC. It yields the protein CASSLGGPDEQYF.

Many counts were recorded for this clonotype. CDR3 residues: CASSDDRGMNTEAFF. The CDR3 nucleotides are TGCGCCAGCAGTGATGACAGGGGGATGAACACTGAAGCTTTCTTT. This sequence joins TRBV10-1 and TRBJ1-1; 9 nucleotides agree with TRBD1. V was clipped by 3 bases and J by 0 bases; unmatched bases: 2. Germline V CDR1 and CDR2: WNHNN, SYGVQD (reference sequence). The CDR3 spans 15 residues.

This clonotype was picked up many times. The V call is TRBV27, the J call TRBJ2-7; D perhaps matches TRBD2 (6 bases). The CDR3 runs 15 residues. Germline V gene lookup returns CDR1 MNHEY and CDR2 SMNVEV (reference sequence). V lost 1 base and J 0 bases, leaving 10 bases between the germline ends. The CDR3 coding sequence is TGTGCCAGCAGTTTATTTGGAGGGAGCTCCTACGAGCAGTACTTC. Translation gives CASSLFGGSSYEQYF.

The chain combines TRBV12-3 or TRBV12-4 with TRBJ2-2, with no clear D. V dropped 4 bases and J dropped 0 bases, with 3 bases sitting between them. The CDR3 totals 13 residues. CDR3 coding DNA: TGTGCCAGCAGTTCAGCGAACACCGGGGAGCTGTTTTTT. This gives the protein CASSSANTGELFF.

This clonotype was observed a handful of times. This chain connects TRBV27 to TRBJ1-1; tentatively, D is TRBD1 (5 bases). This CDR3 has 14 amino acids. V gave up 5 bases and J gave up 5 bases, with 15 bases separating them. The V gene's germline CDR1 is MNHEY and CDR2 SMNVEV (reference sequence). This CDR3 reads CASSPGLPGTEAFF. For the CDR3, the DNA is TGTGCCAGCAGTCCGGGACTGCCGGGGACTGAAGCTTTCTTT.

The sample holds a few counts of this clonotype. This sequence joins TRBV19 and TRBJ1-1; tentatively, D is TRBD1 (5 bases). Trimming cost V 3 bases and J 3 bases, with 14 bases left between them. The CDR3 extends over 15 amino acids. Germline V gene data show CDR1 as LNHDA and CDR2 as SQIVND (reference sequence). The CDR3 DNA reads as TGTGCCAGTAGTATGATGGTCCTAGGGGACACTGAAGCTTTCTTT. Amino acids: CASSMMVLGDTEAFF.

V and J are TRBV12-3 or TRBV12-4 and TRBJ1-2; TRBD1 aligns across 9 bases. This CDR3 has 15 residues. With V trimmed by 8 bases and J by 2 bases, 9 bases remained unmatched. The CDR3 loop reads CASSEGGQGNYGYTF. CDR3 in DNA: TGTGCCAGCTCTGAGGGGGGACAGGGCAACTATGGCTACACCTTC.

The sample holds a few counts of this clonotype. CDR3 DNA: TGCAGCCCGCGTGGAAACACCATATATTTT. This encodes CSPRGNTIYF. The chain employs TRBV20-1 and TRBJ1-3; D uncertain. Looked up from germline, CDR1 is DFQATT and CDR2 is SNEGSKA (reference sequence). There are 10 residues in the CDR3.

This clonotype has ten or more counts. This sequence joins TRBV9 and TRBJ2-1, with 8 nucleotides matching TRBD2. The CDR3 has 14 residues. The germline V gene has CDR1 SGDLS and CDR2 YYNGEE. The ends lost 1 base at V and 7 bases at J; junction bases unmatched: 4. The CDR3 DNA follows: TGTGCCAGCAGCGTACTAGCGGGCCTAAATGAGCAGTTCTTC. The encoded protein is CASSVLAGLNEQFF. Full variable domain (missing parts from reference TRBV9 and TRBJ2-1): DSGVTQTPKHLITATGQRVTLRCSPRSGDLSVYWYQQSLDQGLQFLIQYYNGEERAKGNILERFSAQQFPDLHSELNLSSLELGDSALYFCASSVLAGLNEQFFGPGTRLTVL.

This chain joins TRBV9 and TRBJ2-7; TRBD2 matches at 9 bases. V lost 5 bases to trimming and J lost 4 bases; unmatched junction nucleotides: 4. Germline lookup yields CDR1 SGDLS and CDR2 YYNGEE. The CDR3 contains 13 residues. Here the CDR3 DNA reads TGTGCCAGCAGACCCAGCGGGGGGTACGAGCAGTACTTC. It specifies CASRPSGGYEQYF.

The V and J genes are TRBV12-3 or TRBV12-4 and TRBJ2-1, with 11 bases identical to TRBD2. CDR3 length: 18 amino acids. J lost 3 bases, V lost 11 bases, and 18 bases had no gene match. CDR3 sequence (DNA): TGTGCCGTTAGCGGGGGTCTAGCGGGAGGCCAGAACTACAATGAGCAGTTCTTC. As protein: CAVSGGLAGGQNYNEQFF.

Remarks on this clonotype: This may arise from a read error, as a much more abundant clone is one base away. This chain uses TRBV29-1 with TRBJ2-2; perhaps TRBD2 as D (6 bases). Germline V gives CDR1 SQVTM, CDR2 ANQGSEA. V shed 1 base and J shed 9 bases, with 15 bases lying between them. The CDR3 spans 14 residues. The CDR3, as DNA: TGCAGCGTTGAAGTTCCCGGGGGAGGCAGGGAGCTGTTTTTT. The encoded protein is CSVEVPGGGRELFF.

This clonotype has ten or more counts. The chain employs TRBV20-1 and TRBJ1-1, with D hard to call. Trimming stripped 1 base from V and 5 bases from J, with 11 bases between. This CDR3 comprises 13 residues. Germline CDR1 is DFQATT and CDR2 is SNEGSKA (reference sequence). The CDR3 is CSARVLPDTEAFF. The CDR3 nucleotides read TGCAGTGCTAGAGTGCTACCGGATACTGAAGCTTTCTTT.

This clonotype occurred many times. This sequence joins TRBV12-3 or TRBV12-4 and TRBJ1-1, with TRBD1 matching 7 bases. V gave up 5 bases and J gave up 5 bases; unmatched junction bases: 5. This CDR3 region has 13 residues. This CDR3 reads CASSQTGETEAFF. The CDR3, as DNA: TGTGCCAGCAGTCAAACAGGGGAAACTGAAGCTTTCTTT.

This clonotype came up many times. CDR3 sequence: CASSKKVRTGNYNEQFF. The CDR3 bases are TGTGCCAGCAGCAAAAAGGTACGGACAGGGAACTACAATGAGCAGTTCTTC. V is TRBV21-1 and J is TRBJ2-1; no check of the table's D call, TRBD1, against the DNA was made. TRBV21-1 is flagged as a pseudogene. CDR3 length: 17 amino acids.

Note on this clonotype: A read error may explain this, as a much larger clone is one base away. J is TRBJ2-1 and V is TRBV12-3 or TRBV12-4; D remains unclear. The CDR3 contains 13 residues. The CDR3 DNA reads as TGTGCCAGCTGGTCAGCACCAAACAATGAGCAGTCCTTC. Protein sequence: CASWSAPNNEQSF.

Only a few counts were recorded for this clonotype. The chain is built from TRBV6-6 and TRBJ2-7, with D possibly being TRBD1 (6 bases). The CDR3 loop spans 13 amino acids. CDR1 MNHNY and CDR2 SVGAGI come from the germline V gene (reference sequence). V was clipped by 5 bases and J by 5 bases, with 13 bases between them. CDR3 residues: CASSPQGPHEQYF. As DNA, the CDR3 is TGTGCCAGCAGTCCACAGGGACCCCACGAGCAGTACTTC.

The J gene is TRBJ2-1, the V gene TRBV27; D unclear. V lost 3 bases and J lost 8, with 14 bases in between. Germline loops: CDR1 MNHEY, CDR2 SMNVEV (reference sequence). The CDR3 loop spans 14 amino acids. The CDR3 DNA reads as TGTGCCAGCAGTTTCAGGACGGCTACGGATGAGCAGTTCTTC. Its protein is CASSFRTATDEQFF.

The CDR3 region is CASSSGLAGETYNEQFF. For the CDR3, the DNA is TGTGCCAGCAGTAGTGGACTAGCGGGAGAGACCTACAATGAGCAGTTCTTC. J is TRBJ2-1 and V is TRBV27; 13 nucleotides align to TRBD2. Germline values: CDR1 MNHEY, CDR2 SMNVEV (reference sequence). Losses at the gene ends were 5 bases for V and 2 bases for J; bases not matched to a gene: 6. The CDR3 sequence is 17 residues long.

This clonotype was recorded many times. V is TRBV5-6 and J is TRBJ2-1; the match to TRBD1 covers 8 bases. V lost 2 bases and J lost 6; bases outside the gene matches: 4. Germline V gives CDR1 SGHDT, CDR2 YYEEEE. This CDR3 contains 14 residues. CDR3 bases: TGTGCCAGCAGCTTACAGGGGGAGCGCAATGAGCAGTTCTTC. It codes for CASSLQGERNEQFF. Drawing the rest from reference TRBV5-6 and TRBJ2-1, the complete variable domain is DAGVTQSPTHLIKTRGQQVTLRCSPKSGHDTVSWYQQALGQGPQFIFQYYEEEERQRGNFPDRFSGHQFPNYSSELNVNALLLGDSALYLCASSLQGERNEQFFGPGTRLTVL.

This clonotype was counted a few times. The chain couples TRBV7-8 to TRBJ1-2; a weak D match, TRBD1 (5 bases). CDR1 and CDR2 (germline): SGHVS, FQNEAQ. The CDR3 runs 18 residues. Trimming left V 1 base short and J 4 bases short, with 22 bases between. CDR3 protein: CASSLDATGSLSAYGYTF. The CDR3 bases are TGTGCCAGCAGCTTAGATGCCACAGGATCCCTTTCTGCCTATGGCTACACCTTC.